This entry lists 22 T cell receptor beta chains sequenced from one sample in a study of CXCR3-negative and CXCR3-positive naive CD8 T cells (dated by TCRdb to the late 2010s). The full study reports these points: Compared with CXCR3-negative naive cells, CXCR3-positive naive cells had TRB CDR3s with higher hydrophobicity (lower Kidera factor 4), lower energy, and higher strength and volume indices.

The instrument was a NextSeq 550. The Human TCR Profiling Kit (MiLaboratory) was used to make UMI-labeled 5' RACE TRB cDNA libraries. TCRdb reanalyzed the reads, keeping one entry per CDR3 protein sequence and omitting DNA. This sample's table contains 55,000 to 75,000 distinct CDR3 sequences. 0.8% of the sample rests with the top ten. No antigen is known for these receptors. The sample was naive CXCR3+ CD8+ T cells from blood. Per the publication, the cell subset or site label means: CD45RO-CCR7+CD27+CD95- naive CD8+ T cells expressing CXCR3 (TNR3+). Receptors originate from a human donor in good health. Some clones in this sample may be carry-over from other donors' samples.

The chain links TRBV19 to TRBJ2-7; the D call of TRBD1 rests on TCRdb alone, since no DNA is present to check it. The germline V gene encodes CDR1 LNHDA and CDR2 SQIVND (reference sequence). The CDR3 runs 12 residues. The CDR3 reads CASGGPLYEQYF.

The rearrangement joins TRBV27 to TRBJ1-2. The germline V gene encodes CDR1 MNHEY and CDR2 SMNVEV (reference sequence). The CDR3 spans 13 residues. This chain's CDR3 is CASSLSQRGGYTF.

The chain's CDR3 is CASSYGTGASNTEAFF. The chain employs TRBV6-5 and TRBJ1-1; no DNA is available, so the TRBD1 call from TCRdb remains unchecked. Germline CDR1 reads MNHEY; CDR2 reads SVGAGI. There are 16 residues in the CDR3.

The chain couples TRBV25-1 to TRBJ2-3; TCRdb selects TRBD2, and the lack of DNA leaves this call unchecked. CDR1 is MGHDK, CDR2 SYGVNS, per germline. The CDR3 is 19 residues long. CDR3 residues: CASSDPTSGGAWGTDTQYF. Complete variable domain (other parts from reference TRBV25-1 and TRBJ2-3): EADIYQTPRYLVIGTGKKITLECSQTMGHDKMYWYQQDPGMELHLIHYSYGVNSTEKGDLSSESTVSRIRTEHFPLTLESARPSHTSQYLCASSDPTSGGAWGTDTQYFGPGTRLTVL.

The rearrangement uses TRBV28 and TRBJ1-1; the TCRdb D gene call, TRBD1, has no DNA to confirm it. This CDR3 comprises 12 residues. From germline, CDR1 is MDHEN and CDR2 SYDVKM. The CDR3 region is CASKEGVTEAFF. The whole variable domain, filled in from reference TRBV28 and TRBJ1-1, reads DVKVTQSSRYLVKRTGEKVFLECVQDMDHENMFWYRQDPGLGLRLIYFSYDVKMKEKGDIPEGYSVSREKKERFSLILESASTNQTSMYLCASKEGVTEAFFGQGTRLTVV.

V usage is TRBV5-1 and J usage is TRBJ1-1. Germline V CDR1 and CDR2: SGHRS, YFSETQ. This CDR3 has 17 residues. CDR3: CASSLAWRSEGNTEAFF. Full variable domain (rest looked up from reference TRBV5-1 and TRBJ1-1): KAGVTQTPRYLIKTRGQQVTLSCSPISGHRSVSWYQQTPGQGLQFLFEYFSETQRNKGNFPGRFSGRQFSNSRSEMNVSTLELGDSALYLCASSLAWRSEGNTEAFFGQGTRLTVV.

This chain joins TRBV29-1 and TRBJ2-1; the TCRdb call, TRBD2, lacks DNA for checking. This CDR3 has 16 amino acids. CDR1 is SQVTM and CDR2 is ANQGSEA in the germline V gene. This CDR3 is CSVDQASGINLDEQFF.

This sequence joins TRBV20-1 and TRBJ2-1; TCRdb indicates TRBD2, and absent DNA this call remains unverified. Looked up from germline, CDR1 is DFQATT and CDR2 is SNEGSKA (reference sequence). The CDR3 covers 18 residues. CDR3 protein: CSASQWALADSFHNEQFF.

The J gene is TRBJ2-1, the V gene TRBV7-9; lacking DNA, the TRBD1 call made by TCRdb goes unchecked. This CDR3 has 15 residues. The germline CDR1 and CDR2 sequences are SEHNR and FQNEAQ (reference sequence). The CDR3 loop reads CASSSMGGAYNEQFF.

The chain recombines TRBV6-6 with TRBJ2-5. Per the germline V gene, CDR1 is MNHNY and CDR2 is SVGAGI (reference sequence). The CDR3 loop spans 13 amino acids. The CDR3 sequence is CASSSQYQETQYF.

This CDR3 reads CASSADREGYNEQFF. The rearrangement uses TRBV23-1 and TRBJ2-1; TCRdb reports TRBD1, a call that lacks DNA to check it against. TRBV23-1 is marked as an open reading frame, function uncertain. This CDR3 is built from 15 residues.

The chain employs TRBV7-9 and TRBJ2-2; the D gene TCRdb calls, TRBD2, cannot be checked with no DNA. This CDR3 has 16 residues. CDR1 and CDR2 from the germline V gene are SEHNR and FQNEAQ (reference sequence). CDR3 in amino acids: CASSHEEGGITGELFF.

The chain recombines TRBV5-1 with TRBJ2-7; TCRdb selects TRBD1, and the lack of DNA leaves this call unchecked. The CDR3 contains 16 residues. CDR1 SGHRS and CDR2 YFSETQ come from the germline V gene. The CDR3 loop is CASSGGQGWLDHEQYF.

V and J are TRBV25-1 and TRBJ2-3; TCRdb lists TRBD2, though no DNA is available to test this call. CDR1 and CDR2 (germline): MGHDK, SYGVNS. The CDR3 runs 17 residues. This CDR3 reads CASSEYFLGRDTDTQYF.

The gene calls are TRBV20-1 and TRBJ2-1; TCRdb's assignment of TRBD1 cannot be checked, as there is no DNA. The CDR3 is made up of 15 amino acids. Germline loops: CDR1 DFQATT, CDR2 SNEGSKA (reference sequence). This CDR3 reads CSAPDITVPYNEQFF.

V is TRBV6-2 or TRBV6-3 and J is TRBJ2-1. CDR3 length: 16 residues. Germline V gives CDR1 MNHEY, CDR2 SVGEGT. The CDR3 reads CASSYWSGGSYNEQFF.

The rearrangement links TRBV28 to TRBJ1-1; there is no DNA to check the TCRdb D call of TRBD1. Germline CDR1 and CDR2: MDHEN and SYDVKM. The CDR3 spans 15 residues. The CDR3 protein is CASSRISRGLTEAFF.

This chain joins TRBV20-1 and TRBJ2-1; TCRdb reports TRBD2, a call that lacks DNA to check it against. This CDR3 spans 14 amino acids. Germline loops: CDR1 DFQATT, CDR2 SNEGSKA (reference sequence). This chain's CDR3 is CSASGTSGYNEQFF.

The chain is built from TRBV6-4 and TRBJ2-1; TCRdb's D call, TRBD1, is unchecked because there is no DNA. This CDR3 is built from 16 residues. Germline CDR1 MRHNA, CDR2 SNTAGT. The CDR3 here is CASSGYGTGSYNEQFF.

This rearrangement joins TRBV29-1 to TRBJ1-3; the D call of TRBD1 rests on TCRdb alone, since no DNA is present to check it. From germline, CDR1 is SQVTM and CDR2 ANQGSEA. The CDR3 is made up of 14 amino acids. CDR3: CSVEEGRGGNTIYF. Full variable domain (missing parts from reference TRBV29-1 and TRBJ1-3): SAVISQKPSRDICQRGTSLTIQCQVDSQVTMMFWYRQQPGQSLTLIATANQGSEATYESGFVIDKFPISRPNLTFSTLTVSNMSPEDSSIYLCSVEEGRGGNTIYFGEGSWLTVV.

V gene TRBV25-1 combines with J gene TRBJ2-1. The CDR3 length is 11 residues. Germline CDR1 is MGHDK and CDR2 is SYGVNS. This CDR3 reads CASSVVYEQFF.

V gene TRBV4-3 combines with J gene TRBJ2-7; the TRBD2 assignment by TCRdb is unverifiable without DNA. Germline CDR1 is LGHNA and CDR2 is YSLEER. This CDR3 comprises 18 residues. The CDR3 is CASSQDVVGAGGLYEQYF.